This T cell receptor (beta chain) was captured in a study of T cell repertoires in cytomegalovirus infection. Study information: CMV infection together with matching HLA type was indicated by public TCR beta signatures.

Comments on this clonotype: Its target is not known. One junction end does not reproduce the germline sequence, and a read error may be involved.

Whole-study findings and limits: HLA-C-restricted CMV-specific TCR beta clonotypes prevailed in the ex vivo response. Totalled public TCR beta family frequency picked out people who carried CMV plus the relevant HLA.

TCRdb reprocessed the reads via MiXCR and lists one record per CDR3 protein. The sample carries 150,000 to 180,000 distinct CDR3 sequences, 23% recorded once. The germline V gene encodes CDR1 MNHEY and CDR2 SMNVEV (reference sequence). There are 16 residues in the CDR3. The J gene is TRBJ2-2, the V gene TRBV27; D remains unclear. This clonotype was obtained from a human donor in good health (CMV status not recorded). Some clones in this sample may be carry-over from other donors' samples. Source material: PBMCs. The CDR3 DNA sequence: TGTACCAGCAGTTTCGGGTCGACGGGTGGGACCGGGGAGCTGTTTTTT. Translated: CTSSFGSTGGTGELFF.